This T cell receptor beta chain was recovered during a study of response to subunit inactivated influenza vaccine. Whole-study findings and limits: Each seasonal influenza vaccination, the authors suggested, recruits few new T cells.

With regard to this clonotype: Its antigen is undetermined. Its ends do not fully match the called genes, so a read error is possible.

Germline-derived CDR1 and CDR2 are LGHNA and YNFKEQ. This CDR3 comprises 14 residues. MiXCR, run by TCRdb on the RT-PCR reads, gives a single entry per CDR3 protein. The sample shows approximately 480,000 distinct CDR3 sequences, approximately 10% of them seen only once. The source was PBMCs from blood, collected 45 days after vaccination. This receptor was identified in a man in his forties or fifties who received an inactivated influenza vaccine. The chain links TRBV4-2 to TRBJ2-2; possible D gene TRBD2, 6 bases. The DNA of the CDR3 is TGTGCCATGGGCCCCGGGCTAACTAACGGGGGGCTGTTTTTT. Its protein is CAMGPGLTNGGLFF.